A single sample gave rise to the 17 T cell receptor beta chains below, sequenced in a study of cytomegalovirus exposure and HLA in healthy donors. The PCR had 60 Vbeta and 13 Jbeta primers. TCRdb keeps only in-frame clones here, not all; method: immunoSEQ multiplex PCR. The table has around 190,000 clones, more than 75% seen once; the top ten hold about 1.4%. The sequencing input was PBMCs. The receptor source for this set is a woman in her 50s in good health and CMV-seronegative.

The chain's CDR3 is CASSLGTQRNTEAFF. The CDR3 DNA reads TGTGCCAGCAGCTTAGGGACACAGAGAAACACTGAAGCTTTCTTT. The genes are TRBV7-9 and TRBJ1-1, with TRBD1 as a possible D gene (5 bases). The CDR3 runs to 15 residues. V lost 1 base, J lost 2 bases, and 11 bases lay in between. The germline V gene encodes CDR1 SEHNR and CDR2 FQNEAQ (reference sequence).

The chain recombines TRBV6-6 with TRBJ1-1, with 11 bases that match TRBD1. Germline V gives CDR1 MNHNY, CDR2 SVGAGI (reference sequence). The CDR3 runs 15 residues. With V trimmed by 6 bases and J by 6 bases, 9 bases remained unmatched. The CDR3 bases are TGTGCCAGCAGACCCGAACCGGGACAGGGGGCTGAAGCTTTCTTT. It is translated as CASRPEPGQGAEAFF.

The chain uses TRBV4-2 and TRBJ2-7; possible D gene TRBD1, 5 bases. From germline, CDR1 is LGHNA and CDR2 YNFKEQ. The CDR3 has 13 amino acids. V gave up 1 base and J gave up 3 bases, with 7 bases separating them. DNA of the CDR3: TGTGCCAGCAGCCAAGGGGGCGGCTACGAGCAGTACTTC. It specifies CASSQGGGYEQYF.

This clone showed up just once. The rearrangement links TRBV7-8 to TRBJ1-1, with 10 bases aligning to TRBD1. Trimming took 5 bases from V and 4 from J; bases not matched to a gene: 7. The length of the CDR3 is 15 residues. Per germline, CDR1 SGHVS and CDR2 FQNEAQ. The CDR3 DNA reads TGTGCCAGCAGCCCAGACAGGGGGCGAGGCACTGAAGCTTTCTTT. It specifies CASSPDRGRGTEAFF.

V usage is TRBV9 and J usage is TRBJ2-1; 7 positions agree with TRBD2. With V trimmed by 0 bases and J by 6 bases, 12 bases remained unmatched. The CDR3 has 17 amino acids. The germline gives CDR1 SGDLS, CDR2 YYNGEE. As DNA, the CDR3 is TGTGCCAGCAGCGTAGACCCCTCCAGCGGGATTCTCAATGAGCAGTTCTTC. Translating gives CASSVDPSSGILNEQFF.

This clone is a singleton in its sample. The chain recombines TRBV11-2 with TRBJ2-7; D gene ambiguous. This CDR3 is built from 16 residues. The V end was cut by 2 bases, the J end by 2 bases, with 16 bases between. The germline V gene encodes CDR1 SGHAT and CDR2 FQNNGV. DNA for the CDR3: TGTGCCAGCAGCTTATTCCCCTCGACACCGACCTACGAGCAGTACTTC. Its translation is CASSLFPSTPTYEQYF.

This clone occurred once. V usage is TRBV9 and J usage is TRBJ1-1; TRBD1 agrees at 10 bases. CDR1 SGDLS and CDR2 YYNGEE come from the germline V gene. With V trimmed by 4 bases and J by 4 bases, 4 bases remained unmatched. This CDR3 spans 14 amino acids. For the CDR3, the DNA is TGTGCCAGCAGCAGACAGGGGGCGCCCACTGAAGCTTTCTTT. Translation gives CASSRQGAPTEAFF.

The CDR3 region is CASSPQGSYSGANVLTF. The CDR3 nucleotides are TGTGCCAGCAGCCCCCAAGGGAGTTACTCTGGGGCCAACGTCCTGACTTTC. The V gene is TRBV7-3, the J gene TRBJ2-6; a weak D match, TRBD2 (5 bases). This CDR3 is built from 17 residues. CDR1 and CDR2 from the germline V gene are SGHTA and FQGTGA. Deletions cut 5 bases from V and 0 bases from J, with 14 bases between.

The chain links TRBV4-1 to TRBJ1-3, with D possibly being TRBD1 (5 bases). V was trimmed by 4 bases and J by 8 bases, leaving 18 bases between them. The CDR3 has 15 residues. Germline V lookup: CDR1 MGHRA, CDR2 YSYEKL. This CDR3 is CASSRLWGGADTIYF. CDR3 nucleotide sequence: TGCGCCAGCAGCCGCCTGTGGGGGGGAGCAGACACCATATATTTT.

Regarding this clone: One end of the junction varies from germline; a read error may be responsible. At the DNA level, this CDR3 is encoded by other sequences in the same sample as well. V gene TRBV28 combines with J gene TRBJ1-1, with TRBD1 matching over 7 bases. This CDR3 comprises 16 residues. From germline, CDR1 is MDHEN and CDR2 SYDVKM. CDR3 protein: CASSSTLGTANTEAFF. In nucleotides, the CDR3 is TGTGCCAGCAGTTCTACCCTCGGGACAGCGAACACTGAAGCCTTCTTT.

About this clone: This same CDR3 is encoded by further DNA sequences in the sample. The chain links TRBV5-6 to TRBJ2-7; D is perhaps TRBD1 (6 bases). This CDR3 has 13 residues. Trimming stripped 2 bases from V and 2 bases from J, with 8 bases between. Germline values: CDR1 SGHDT, CDR2 YYEEEE. The CDR3 DNA follows: TGTGCCAGCAGCTTCCGGACAGCCTACGAGCAGTACTTC. Protein product: CASSFRTAYEQYF.

This clone occurred a few times. This chain uses TRBV25-1 with TRBJ2-1, with 10 positions matching TRBD1. After removal of 4 bases from V and 7 bases from J, the junction contained 4 bases not matched to a gene. Germline V lookup: CDR1 MGHDK, CDR2 SYGVNS. This CDR3 comprises 14 residues. The CDR3 reads CASSGGQGKNEQFF. CDR3 DNA sequence: TGTGCCAGCAGTGGGGGACAGGGGAAGAATGAGCAGTTCTTC. Together with reference TRBV25-1 and TRBJ2-1, the CDR3 gives the full variable domain: EADIYQTPRYLVIGTGKKITLECSQTMGHDKMYWYQQDPGMELHLIHYSYGVNSTEKGDLSSESTVSRIRTEHFPLTLESARPSHTSQYLCASSGGQGKNEQFFGPGTRLTVL.

This clone has just one count. V gene TRBV7-8 combines with J gene TRBJ2-5; D gene uncertain. Near its end, the DNA agrees better with TRBJ2-7, so the J call may be wrong. The V gene's germline CDR1 is SGHVS and CDR2 FQNEAQ. This CDR3 is built from 14 residues. The CDR3 loop is CASSLRLLDSEQYF. The CDR3 coding sequence is TGTGCCAGCAGCTTAAGACTCCTTGATAGCGAGCAGTACTTC.

This rearrangement joins TRBV4-2 to TRBJ1-2, with TRBD1 matching 8 bases. CDR1 is LGHNA and CDR2 is YNFKEQ in the germline V gene. V lost 4 bases and J lost 6; bases outside the gene matches: 4. The CDR3 spans 13 residues. The CDR3 is CASSPWTGNGYTF. The DNA of the CDR3 is TGTGCCAGCAGCCCCTGGACAGGGAATGGCTACACCTTC.

V and J are TRBV7-3 and TRBJ1-1; no firm D call. With 8 bases removed from V and 1 base from J, the gap between germline ends came to 17 bases. Germline CDR1 SGHTA, CDR2 FQGTGA. The CDR3 runs 15 residues. Here the CDR3 DNA reads TGTGCCAGCCGGCCCGAGGGAACCTCGAACACTGAAGCTTTCTTT. It encodes CASRPEGTSNTEAFF.

The gene calls are TRBV11-2 and TRBJ2-5; 7 bases are shared with TRBD2. The end of the DNA is better explained by TRBJ2-7, so the J call may be wrong. CDR3 length equals 14 residues. Germline assignment: CDR1 SGHAT and CDR2 FQNNGV. In DNA, the CDR3 is TGTGCCAGCAGCTTAGTCGGGGGAGGGTACGAGCAGTACTTC. The encoded protein is CASSLVGGGYEQYF.

This chain links TRBV7-2 with TRBJ2-7; tentative D call: TRBD2 (5 bases). The CDR3 sequence is 19 residues long. V was shortened by 1 base and J by 1 base, with 23 bases between the two germline ends. Germline CDR1 reads SGHTA; CDR2 reads FQGNSA. CDR3 region: CASSLGTWPGSGSSYEQYF. CDR3 nucleotide sequence: TGTGCCAGCAGCTTAGGTACCTGGCCCGGGTCGGGGTCTTCCTACGAGCAGTACTTC.